This is a list of T cell receptor beta chains from one sample in a study of blood T cells in healthy people across ages. TCRdb called the 5' RACE reads again in MiXCR, with one record for every CDR3 protein. The sample contains about 1.4 million distinct CDR3 sequences, around 59% of which appear only once. Sequencing was performed on blood. These receptors originate from a man aged 18 to 30 in good health. The CDR3 runs from the conserved cysteine through the conserved F or W. Fields, in order: D gene, V gene, clone size, J gene, CDR3 protein, CDR3 DNA. D genes are given only for firm matches. Size is stated for part of the rows, as once, few or many counts, or as a class when the clone is expanded.

TRBD1	TRBV7-2	NA	TRBJ2-7	CASSLHLSTGGSEQYF	TGTGCCAGCAGCTTACACCTCTCGACAGGGGGCAGCGAGCAGTACTTC
NA	TRBV13	NA	TRBJ1-1	CASRSTGINTEAFF	TGTGCCAGCAGGTCCACAGGGATTAACACTGAAGCTTTCTTT
NA	TRBV4-2	NA	TRBJ2-5	CASSQEAGPETQYF	TGTGCCAGCAGCCAAGAGGCGGGTCCAGAGACCCAGTACTTC
TRBD1	TRBV20-1	NA	TRBJ2-7	CSAMTGLHEQYF	TGCAGTGCAATGACAGGGTTACACGAGCAGTACTTC
NA	TRBV5-1	few	TRBJ1-5	CASSLGGGSQPQHF	TGCGCCAGCAGCTTGGGTGGGGGATCTCAGCCCCAGCATTTT
NA	TRBV29-1	few	TRBJ2-7	CSVVPGASYEQYF	TGCAGCGTTGTCCCAGGGGCCTCCTACGAGCAGTACTTC
NA	TRBV20-1	NA	TRBJ1-5	CSARVEDQPQHF	TGTAGTGCTAGGGTGGAGGATCAGCCCCAGCATTTT
NA	TRBV28	once	TRBJ2-3	CASSIWAVVTDTQYF	TGTGCCAGCAGCATCTGGGCGGTTGTTACAGATACGCAGTATTTT
NA	TRBV6-2/TRBV6-3	NA	TRBJ2-2	CASVSAGELFF	TGTGCCAGCGTGTCCGCCGGGGAGCTGTTTTTT
NA	TRBV7-6	few	TRBJ1-6	CASSSPSGAAVNSPLHF	TGTGCCAGCAGCTCCCCGTCGGGGGCGGCGGTGAATTCACCCCTCCACTTT
TRBD2	TRBV6-6	NA	TRBJ2-3	CASTVAGGITDTQYF	TGTGCCAGCACCGTGGCGGGGGGGATCACAGATACGCAGTATTTT
NA	TRBV12-3/TRBV12-4	NA	TRBJ2-5	CASSRGVVETQYF	TGTGCCAGCAGTAGGGGTGTTGTCGAGACCCAGTACTTC
TRBD2	TRBV27	NA	TRBJ2-1	CASRKGLAGFNEQFF	TGTGCCAGCAGAAAGGGACTAGCGGGATTCAATGAGCAGTTCTTC
NA	TRBV5-1	NA	TRBJ2-1	CASSLEVGFSYNEQFF	TGCGCCAGCAGCTTGGAAGTAGGTTTTTCCTACAATGAGCAGTTCTTC
TRBD2	TRBV20-1	NA	TRBJ2-3	CSARDGAGGPDTQYF	TGCAGTGCTAGAGATGGGGCGGGGGGGCCAGATACGCAGTATTTT
TRBD2	TRBV9	few	TRBJ2-7	CASSVEGLASEQYF	TGTGCCAGCAGCGTAGAGGGACTAGCGTCCGAGCAGTACTTC
NA	TRBV4-3	NA	TRBJ1-6	CASSQEGTPSSPLHF	TGCGCCAGCAGCCAAGAGGGGACTCCATCTTCACCCCTCCACTTT
TRBD1	TRBV5-6	NA	TRBJ2-5	CASSSTDREGKTQYF	TGTGCCAGCAGCTCGACGGACAGGGAAGGGAAGACCCAGTACTTC
NA	TRBV3-1	NA	TRBJ2-5	CASRTAGGLWTQYF	TGTGCCAGCAGAACCGCAGGAGGTCTCTGGACCCAGTACTTC
NA	TRBV4-3	few	TRBJ2-7	CASSQDRWVSYEQYF	TGCGCCAGCAGCCAAGATCGGTGGGTGTCCTACGAGCAGTACTTC
NA	TRBV7-9	NA	TRBJ2-5	CASAPGLGETQYF	TGTGCCAGCGCACCAGGGTTAGGGGAGACCCAGTACTTC
NA	TRBV6-5	few	TRBJ2-2	CASSSVEGPSREFNTGELFF	TGTGCCAGCAGTTCAGTCGAGGGCCCTTCCCGAGAATTCAACACCGGGGAGCTGTTTTTT
TRBD2	TRBV7-6	few	TRBJ2-6	CASSELAGHSGANVLTF	TGTGCCAGCAGCGAACTAGCGGGACACTCTGGGGCCAACGTCCTGACTTTC
NA	TRBV20-1	NA	TRBJ2-4	CSARGWDFTTKQYF	TGCAGTGCAAGGGGTTGGGACTTCACTACGAAGCAGTACTTC
NA	TRBV5-1	NA	TRBJ2-1	CASSGPQDWSYNEQFF	TGCGCCAGCAGCGGGCCACAGGATTGGAGCTACAATGAGCAGTTCTTC
NA	TRBV6-5	NA	TRBJ1-1	CASSSRPTGKNTEAFF	TGTGCCAGCAGTTCGCGACCAACAGGGAAGAACACTGAAGCTTTCTTT
NA	TRBV29-1	few	TRBJ2-7	CSVLSNEQYF	TGCAGCGTTCTGTCGAACGAGCAGTACTTC
NA	TRBV27	few	TRBJ2-1	CASSSTGGGQFF	TGTGCCAGCAGTTCCACGGGTGGAGGGCAGTTCTTC
NA	TRBV18	NA	TRBJ1-1	CASSPDYRATEAFF	TGTGCCAGCTCACCCGATTACAGGGCCACTGAAGCTTTCTTT
NA	TRBV7-9	NA	TRBJ1-2	CASPKETNYGYTF	TGTGCCAGTCCCAAGGAAACTAACTATGGCTACACCTTC
TRBD2	TRBV4-2	NA	TRBJ2-1	CASSPGGPGNEQFF	TGTGCCAGCAGCCCGGGGGGGCCGGGCAATGAGCAGTTCTTC
NA	TRBV20-1	NA	TRBJ2-7	CSAPVGGLSYEQYF	TGCAGTGCCCCGGTGGGCGGACTGTCCTACGAGCAGTACTTC
TRBD2	TRBV20-1	NA	TRBJ2-5	CSASPGLAGLQETQYF	TGCAGTGCTTCTCCGGGACTAGCGGGATTACAAGAGACCCAGTACTTC